A single T cell receptor beta chain is shown here with its context. The antigen remains unidentified. This sample stems from a study of cytomegalovirus exposure and HLA in healthy donors. Whole-study findings and limits: Among TCR beta chains, those listed as cytomegalovirus-associated numbered over 150.

A multiplex PCR was run with 60 Vbeta primers and 13 Jbeta primers. Only in-frame clones appear in the TCRdb table, and some are missing; sequencing was by immunoSEQ multiplex PCR. The sample contains under 150,000 clones, 60% to 85% of which appear only once. Germline V gene data show CDR1 as MNHNS and CDR2 as SASEGT. V lost 4 bases to trimming and J lost 6 bases; unmatched junction nucleotides: 8. This CDR3 spans 15 amino acids. Sequences were obtained from PBMCs. The chain uses TRBV6-1 and TRBJ2-3; 9 bases align to TRBD2. The clonotype originates from a man aged 18-30 years in good health and CMV-seronegative. The DNA of the CDR3 is TGTGCCAGCAGTGTTACAGCGGGGGGTGCGGATACGCAGTATTTT. As protein: CASSVTAGGADTQYF.